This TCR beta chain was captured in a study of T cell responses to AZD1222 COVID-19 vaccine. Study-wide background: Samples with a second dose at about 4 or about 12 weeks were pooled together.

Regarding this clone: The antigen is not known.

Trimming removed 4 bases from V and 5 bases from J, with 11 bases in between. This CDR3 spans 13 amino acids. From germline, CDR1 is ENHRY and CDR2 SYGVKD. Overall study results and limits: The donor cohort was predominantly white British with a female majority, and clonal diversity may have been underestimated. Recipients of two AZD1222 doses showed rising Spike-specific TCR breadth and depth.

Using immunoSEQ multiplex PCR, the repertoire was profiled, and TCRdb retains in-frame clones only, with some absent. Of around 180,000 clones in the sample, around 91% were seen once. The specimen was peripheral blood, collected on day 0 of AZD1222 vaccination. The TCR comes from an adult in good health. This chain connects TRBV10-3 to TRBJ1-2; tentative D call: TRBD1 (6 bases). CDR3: CAISGGQGYGYTF. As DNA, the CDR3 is TGTGCCATCAGTGGGGGGCAGGGGTATGGCTACACCTTC.